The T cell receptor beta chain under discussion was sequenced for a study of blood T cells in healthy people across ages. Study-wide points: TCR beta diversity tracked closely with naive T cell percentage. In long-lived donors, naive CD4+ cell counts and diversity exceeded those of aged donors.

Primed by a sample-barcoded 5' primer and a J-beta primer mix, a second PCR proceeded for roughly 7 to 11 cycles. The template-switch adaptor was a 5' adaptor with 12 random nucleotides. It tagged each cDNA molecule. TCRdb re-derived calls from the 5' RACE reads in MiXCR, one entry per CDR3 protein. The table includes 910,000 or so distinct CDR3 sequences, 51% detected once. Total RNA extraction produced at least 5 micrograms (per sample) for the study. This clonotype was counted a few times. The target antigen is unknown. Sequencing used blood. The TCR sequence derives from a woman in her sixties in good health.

The CDR3 here is CAISELARETQYF. DNA for the CDR3: TGTGCCATCAGTGAGTTGGCGCGGGAGACCCAGTACTTC. The chain has TRBV10-3 and TRBJ2-5; D not certain. The ends were cut back, 1 base at V and 5 bases at J, with 8 bases in the middle. Per germline, CDR1 ENHRY and CDR2 SYGVKD. The CDR3 spans 13 residues.